This T cell receptor (beta chain) was captured in a study of T-cell reconstitution after alpha-beta-depleted transplantation in children. The table lists this clonotype with many counts. Its cognate antigen is unknown. Overall study findings and caveats: The study traced high day-60 TCRbeta diversity in some patients to surviving recipient T cells and thymic progenitors.

The CDR3 length is 14 residues. Unique molecular identifiers were built into the TCRbeta library. TCRdb fed the PCR reads into MiXCR, producing one record per CDR3 protein. The repertoire holds about a million distinct CDR3 sequences, with about 29% as singletons. This chain connects TRBV21-1 to TRBJ2-7. TRBV21-1 is recorded as a pseudogene. Material: PBMCs, mostly from graft donor cells, obtained 360 days after TCRalphabeta/CD19-depleted stem cell transplant. The TCR comes from a boy younger than two who had a stem cell transplant for SCID, so the T cells may come from the graft donor. In DNA form, the CDR3 reads TGTGCCAGCAGCAAAGAGGTTTACTCCTACGAGCAGTACTTC. Translating it yields CASSKEVYSYEQYF.